These T cell receptor beta chains were read from a single sample in a study of shared clonotypes between healthy human individuals. The repertoire was sequenced with immunoSEQ multiplex PCR; TCRdb's copy has only in-frame clones and lacks some. The sample has over a million clones, about 80% seen once. The sample taken for sequencing was memory CD4+ T cells sorted from blood. All receptors derive from a man between 18 and 35 years old in good health. The CDR3 runs from the conserved cysteine through the conserved F or W. A D gene is named only where the DNA matches it firmly. Size is omitted from some rows. Given values are once, few, many or a class for expanded clones.

CDR3aa | CDR3nt | abundance | v_gene | d_gene | len | j_gene
CASLVVTGELFF | TGTGCCAGTTTAGTTGTTACCGGGGAGCTGTTTTTT | NA | TRBV27 | NA | 12 | TRBJ2-2
CAISVGANYEQYF | TGTGCCATCAGTGTGGGAGCGAACTACGAGCAGTACTTC | NA | TRBV10-3 | NA | 13 | TRBJ2-7
CASSLADLTGSGYTF | TGTGCCAGCAGCTTAGCGGATTTAACAGGCTCCGGCTACACCTTC | NA | TRBV7-2 | NA | 15 | TRBJ1-2
CASSIDRDGANVLTF | TGTGCCAGCAGCATAGACAGGGACGGGGCCAACGTCCTGACTTTC | NA | TRBV2 | TRBD1 | 15 | TRBJ2-6
CASSLDQGRTDTQYF | TGCGCCAGCAGCCTTGACCAGGGGCGCACAGATACGCAGTATTTT | NA | TRBV5-1 | NA | 15 | TRBJ2-3
CAWSEAFRGTGQETQYF | TGTGCCTGGAGTGAGGCTTTTCGGGGGACTGGACAAGAGACCCAGTACTTC | NA | TRBV30 | NA | 17 | TRBJ2-5
CASSPPGRTAYGYTF | TGTGCCAGCTCACCACCCGGACGGACAGCCTATGGCTACACCTTC | NA | TRBV18 | NA | 15 | TRBJ1-2
CASSAIRLNEQFF | TGTGCCAGCAGTGCGATTCGTCTAAATGAGCAGTTCTTC | NA | TRBV2 | NA | 13 | TRBJ2-1
CASSQGGSGMVPGELFF | TGCGCCAGCAGCCAAGGGGGGAGCGGGATGGTCCCCGGGGAGCTGTTTTTT | NA | TRBV4-1 | TRBD2 | 17 | TRBJ2-2
CASTLDSNYGYTF | TGTGCCAGCACCTTGGACAGTAACTATGGCTACACCTTC | NA | TRBV6-1 | NA | 13 | TRBJ1-2
CASSLAIGQEEAFF | TGTGCCAGCAGCTTAGCGATCGGACAGGAGGAAGCTTTCTTT | NA | TRBV7-9 | TRBD1 | 14 | TRBJ1-1
CASSFQGANTEAFF | TGTGCCAGCTCATTTCAGGGGGCGAACACTGAAGCTTTCTTT | NA | TRBV18 | TRBD1 | 14 | TRBJ1-1
CASSALAGYNEQFF | TGTGCCAGCAGCGCCCTAGCGGGGTACAATGAGCAGTTCTTC | NA | TRBV9 | TRBD2 | 14 | TRBJ2-1
CASSLDGAPAEAFF | TGTGCCAGCAGCTTGGACGGGGCACCTGCTGAAGCTTTCTTT | few | TRBV5-4 | NA | 14 | TRBJ1-1
CASSSSGPTKNIQYF | TGTGCCAGCAGCTCGTCGGGACCTACCAAAAACATTCAGTACTTC | few | TRBV7-2 | NA | 15 | TRBJ2-4
CASRKPGTGGRQYF | TGTGCCAGCAGAAAACCCGGGACAGGGGGCAGGCAGTACTTC | NA | TRBV6-5 | TRBD1 | 14 | TRBJ2-7
CASSPSTDTQYF | TGCGCCAGCAGTCCGAGCACAGATACGCAGTATTTT | NA | TRBV10-1 | NA | 12 | TRBJ2-3
CASRGTGLDYGYTF | TGCGCCAGCAGGGGGACAGGGTTAGACTATGGCTACACCTTC | NA | TRBV5-1 | TRBD1 | 14 | TRBJ1-2
CASSRAGRDTEAFF | TGTGCCAGCAGTCGGGCAGGGAGGGACACTGAAGCTTTCTTT | once | TRBV11-3 | NA | 14 | TRBJ1-1
CASSLGTANTEAFF | TGCGCCAGCAGCCTCGGGACAGCGAACACTGAAGCTTTCTTT | few | TRBV5-1 | TRBD1 | 14 | TRBJ1-1
CASSLTSGRATDTQYF | TGCGCCAGCAGCCTGACTAGCGGGAGGGCTACCGATACGCAGTATTTT | NA | TRBV5-1 | TRBD2 | 16 | TRBJ2-3
CASSLDRVTPANEQFF | TGTGCCAGCAGCTTAGATCGAGTGACCCCTGCAAATGAGCAGTTCTTC | NA | TRBV11-3 | NA | 16 | TRBJ2-1
CASSSLSGGPDTQYF | TGTGCCAGCAGCTCTCTTAGCGGGGGGCCAGATACGCAGTATTTT | NA | TRBV5-6 | TRBD2 | 15 | TRBJ2-3
CASSSSRLVPFF | TGCGCCAGCAGCTCAAGCCGTCTAGTTCCGTTCTTC | few | TRBV5-1 | NA | 12 | TRBJ2-1
CAWSVRDEKLFF | TGTGCCTGGAGTGTACGGGATGAAAAACTGTTTTTT | few | TRBV30 | NA | 12 | TRBJ1-4
CAATSGGANYNEQFF | TGTGCCGCTACTAGCGGGGGGGCTAACTACAATGAGCAGTTCTTC | NA | TRBV10-3 | TRBD2 | 15 | TRBJ2-1
CASTLMGQGYTEAFF | TGTGCCAGCACTCTAATGGGACAGGGGTACACTGAAGCTTTCTTT | NA | TRBV25-1 | TRBD1 | 15 | TRBJ1-1
CASSVDQAGVRLGYGYTF | TGTGCCAGCAGCGTAGATCAGGCAGGGGTACGCCTAGGCTATGGCTACACCTTC | NA | TRBV9 | NA | 18 | TRBJ1-2
CAWSDREGYTF | TGTGCCTGGAGTGACAGGGAAGGCTACACCTTC | NA | TRBV30 | NA | 11 | TRBJ1-2
CASSFGGGTEAFF | TGTGCCAGCAGCTTCGGGGGTGGCACTGAAGCTTTCTTT | NA | TRBV11-2 | NA | 13 | TRBJ1-1
CSQQGCGVLGYEQYF | TGTTCCCAGCAGGGTTGTGGGGTATTGGGGTACGAGCAGTACTTC | NA | TRBV6-1 | NA | 15 | TRBJ2-7
CASSGRNTGELFF | TGTGCCAGCAGCGGGCGGAACACCGGGGAGCTGTTTTTT | NA | TRBV9 | NA | 13 | TRBJ2-2
CASSLPTHRTDSGANVLTF | TGTGCCAGCAGTTTACCCACACACAGGACCGACTCTGGGGCCAACGTCCTGACTTTC | once | TRBV27 | NA | 19 | TRBJ2-6
CASSLEGTESGEQFF | TGTGCCAGCAGCTTGGAAGGGACAGAAAGCGGGGAGCAGTTCTTC | NA | TRBV11-1 | NA | 15 | TRBJ2-1
CATSRGRGWSYEQYF | TGTGCCACCAGCAGAGGAAGGGGTTGGTCCTACGAGCAGTACTTC | NA | TRBV15 | NA | 15 | TRBJ2-7
CASSLRAASSYNEQFF | TGTGCCAGCAGCTTACGAGCGGCAAGCTCCTACAATGAGCAGTTCTTC | NA | TRBV13 | NA | 16 | TRBJ2-1
CASRRPRGDEQYF | TGTGCCAGCAGACGTCCACGGGGAGACGAGCAGTACTTC | NA | TRBV6-5 | NA | 13 | TRBJ2-7